This is a list of T cell receptor beta chains from one sample in a study of vaccination and CD4 T cells after COVID-19. TCRdb re-derived calls from the PCR reads in MiXCR, one entry per CDR3 protein. The table includes 15,000 to 20,000 distinct CDR3 sequences, 60% to 80% detected once. Sequencing used CD4+ T cells from blood, obtained before SARS-CoV-2 vaccination. These receptors were obtained from a human donor who had recovered from COVID-19. CDR3s include the opening cysteine and the closing phenylalanine or tryptophan. A D gene is named only where the DNA matches it firmly. The listing skips clone size in some rows; elsewhere it reads once, few, many or a size class.

abundance: NA; v_gene: TRBV28; j_gene: TRBJ1-4; d_gene: NA; CDR3nt: TGTGCCAGCAGTTTTAGCGGCTGGGGGCCGGGTGAAAAACTGTTTTTT; CDR3aa: CASSFSGWGPGEKLFF
abundance: once; v_gene: TRBV7-2; j_gene: TRBJ2-7; d_gene: NA; CDR3nt: TGTGCCAGCAGATCGACCGGCGGCCGCTACGAGCAGTACTTC; CDR3aa: CASRSTGGRYEQYF
abundance: NA; v_gene: TRBV6-1; j_gene: TRBJ2-3; d_gene: TRBD2; CDR3nt: TGTGCCAGCAGGGGTACGCGGGAGGGCCTGACAGATACGCAGTATTTT; CDR3aa: CASRGTREGLTDTQYF
abundance: NA; v_gene: TRBV28; j_gene: TRBJ2-7; d_gene: NA; CDR3nt: TGTGCCAGCATTCCAGGAGGTGTAGGCTACGAGCAGTACTTC; CDR3aa: CASIPGGVGYEQYF
abundance: few; v_gene: TRBV20-1; j_gene: TRBJ1-2; d_gene: TRBD1; CDR3nt: TGCAGTGCTAGCGCAGGGGGCGGGGGCTACACCTTC; CDR3aa: CSASAGGGGYTF
abundance: few; v_gene: TRBV27; j_gene: TRBJ2-2; d_gene: NA; CDR3nt: TGTGCCAGCAGCCTCGTTTACGGGGAGCTGTTTTTT; CDR3aa: CASSLVYGELFF
abundance: once; v_gene: TRBV15; j_gene: TRBJ2-2; d_gene: NA; CDR3nt: TGTGCCACCAGCAGAGATCACTTCAGCTACACCGGGGAGCTGTTTTTT; CDR3aa: CATSRDHFSYTGELFF
abundance: NA; v_gene: TRBV28; j_gene: TRBJ1-1; d_gene: NA; CDR3nt: TGTGCCAGCAATTTAGGGGTCACTGAAGCTTTCTTT; CDR3aa: CASNLGVTEAFF
abundance: NA; v_gene: TRBV10-3; j_gene: TRBJ2-1; d_gene: NA; CDR3nt: TGTGCCGGTGCGGAGGGGGAACGGGATGAACAGTTCTTC; CDR3aa: CAGAEGERDEQFF
abundance: NA; v_gene: TRBV20-1; j_gene: TRBJ2-7; d_gene: NA; CDR3nt: TGCAGTGCTCAGAGGACTACCGGAAGCTCCTACGAGCAGTACTTC; CDR3aa: CSAQRTTGSSYEQYF
abundance: NA; v_gene: TRBV19; j_gene: TRBJ1-5; d_gene: TRBD1; CDR3nt: TGTGCCAGTAGCGCGGATGGACAGGGTTTTCAGCCCCAGCATTTT; CDR3aa: CASSADGQGFQPQHF
abundance: NA; v_gene: TRBV15; j_gene: TRBJ2-7; d_gene: NA; CDR3nt: TGTGCCACCAGCAGGGACCTCCGTGCGGGGACTCGAGCCTACGAGCAGTACTTC; CDR3aa: CATSRDLRAGTRAYEQYF
abundance: few; v_gene: TRBV6-2/TRBV6-3; j_gene: TRBJ2-5; d_gene: NA; CDR3nt: TGTGCCAGCAGTTACTCTTTCACTCAAGAGACCCAGTACTTC; CDR3aa: CASSYSFTQETQYF
abundance: NA; v_gene: TRBV20-1; j_gene: TRBJ2-7; d_gene: TRBD2; CDR3nt: TGCAGTGCGCGGGAGGGGTCCTACGAGCAGTACTTC; CDR3aa: CSAREGSYEQYF
abundance: few; v_gene: TRBV19; j_gene: TRBJ2-1; d_gene: NA; CDR3nt: TGTGCCAGTAGTATAACGGGCGGGCGAAGCTCCTACAATGAGCAGTTCTTC; CDR3aa: CASSITGGRSSYNEQFF
abundance: once; v_gene: TRBV20-1; j_gene: TRBJ2-7; d_gene: NA; CDR3nt: TGCAGTGCTAGAGATGGGGACTCCGACTACGAGCAGTACTTC; CDR3aa: CSARDGDSDYEQYF
abundance: NA; v_gene: TRBV12-3/TRBV12-4; j_gene: TRBJ1-2; d_gene: TRBD1; CDR3nt: TGTGCCAGCAGTTTAGATCCTGGGACAGTCCATGGCTACACCTTC; CDR3aa: CASSLDPGTVHGYTF
abundance: NA; v_gene: TRBV5-4; j_gene: TRBJ2-7; d_gene: NA; CDR3nt: TGTGCCAGCAGCTTATTAACCGCCGAGCAGTACTTC; CDR3aa: CASSLLTAEQYF
abundance: few; v_gene: TRBV4-2; j_gene: TRBJ2-3; d_gene: TRBD2; CDR3nt: TGTGCCAGCAGCCAAGGACTAGCGGGAGGGCCTAGCACAGATACGCAGTATTTT; CDR3aa: CASSQGLAGGPSTDTQYF
abundance: few; v_gene: TRBV27; j_gene: TRBJ2-7; d_gene: TRBD1; CDR3nt: TGTGCCAGCATTGAAGGGGACAGGGGGATCTACGAGCAGTACTTC; CDR3aa: CASIEGDRGIYEQYF
abundance: NA; v_gene: TRBV7-9; j_gene: TRBJ2-7; d_gene: NA; CDR3nt: TGTGCCAGCAGCCCCCAATCCTACGAGCAGTACTTC; CDR3aa: CASSPQSYEQYF
abundance: NA; v_gene: TRBV6-4; j_gene: TRBJ2-2; d_gene: NA; CDR3nt: TGTGCCAGCAGTGCCGCGAACACCGGGGAGCTGTTTTTT; CDR3aa: CASSAANTGELFF
abundance: NA; v_gene: TRBV6-5; j_gene: TRBJ1-5; d_gene: NA; CDR3nt: TGTGCCAGCAGTTTTTTCACGGGGGCCCGGGCCCCCGGGGGTGAGCAGCCCCAGCATTTT; CDR3aa: CASSFFTGARAPGGEQPQHF
abundance: few; v_gene: TRBV20-1; j_gene: TRBJ2-7; d_gene: TRBD1; CDR3nt: TGCAGTGCTACGAAACCCCGGGACAGCACCTACGAGCAGTACTTC; CDR3aa: CSATKPRDSTYEQYF
abundance: NA; v_gene: TRBV28; j_gene: TRBJ1-6; d_gene: NA; CDR3nt: TGTGCCAGCATGCCGGACAGAGTATATTCACCCCTCCACTTT; CDR3aa: CASMPDRVYSPLHF
abundance: NA; v_gene: TRBV5-1; j_gene: TRBJ2-1; d_gene: TRBD2; CDR3nt: TGCGCCAGCAGCTTGGCCGGTGTAAGGGCTAGCGGGAGGGCCGATGAGCAGTTCTTC; CDR3aa: CASSLAGVRASGRADEQFF
abundance: NA; v_gene: TRBV7-9; j_gene: TRBJ2-3; d_gene: TRBD2; CDR3nt: TGTGCCAGCAGCTCGCGGGAGGACTCCGATACGCAGTATTTT; CDR3aa: CASSSREDSDTQYF
abundance: NA; v_gene: TRBV6-5; j_gene: TRBJ1-2; d_gene: NA; CDR3nt: TGTGCCAGCAGTTACTTACGGACGGATGGCTACACCTTC; CDR3aa: CASSYLRTDGYTF
abundance: NA; v_gene: TRBV6-2/TRBV6-3; j_gene: TRBJ2-2; d_gene: NA; CDR3nt: TGTGCCAGCAGCCGAGGGGGGTCCGGGGAGCTGTTTTTT; CDR3aa: CASSRGGSGELFF
abundance: NA; v_gene: TRBV6-1; j_gene: TRBJ1-1; d_gene: TRBD1; CDR3nt: TGTGCCAGCAGTCACATTACAGGGGTGAAGAACACTGAAGCTTTCTTT; CDR3aa: CASSHITGVKNTEAFF
abundance: NA; v_gene: TRBV6-2/TRBV6-3; j_gene: TRBJ2-3; d_gene: NA; CDR3nt: TGTGCCAGCGGACTGACGGGAGCCTTCACAGATACGCAGTATTTT; CDR3aa: CASGLTGAFTDTQYF
abundance: few; v_gene: TRBV6-1; j_gene: TRBJ1-6; d_gene: NA; CDR3nt: TGTGCCAGCGGGCGAGGGTATAATTCACCCCTCCACTTT; CDR3aa: CASGRGYNSPLHF
abundance: NA; v_gene: TRBV2; j_gene: TRBJ2-5; d_gene: NA; CDR3nt: TGTGCCAGCAGTGGGAGAGGGGGAAGAGGCCAAGAGACCCAGTACTTC; CDR3aa: CASSGRGGRGQETQYF
abundance: NA; v_gene: TRBV20-1; j_gene: TRBJ2-5; d_gene: TRBD2; CDR3nt: TGCAGTGCTAGAGATCGGGTTAGCGGGGGGGAGACCCAGTACTTC; CDR3aa: CSARDRVSGGETQYF
abundance: NA; v_gene: TRBV7-6; j_gene: TRBJ2-3; d_gene: NA; CDR3nt: TGTGCCAGCAGCTCAGATATCACAGATACGCAGTATTTT; CDR3aa: CASSSDITDTQYF
abundance: NA; v_gene: TRBV28; j_gene: TRBJ1-6; d_gene: NA; CDR3nt: TGTGCCACCGAACACACAGGGCCTTATAATTCACCCCTCCACTTT; CDR3aa: CATEHTGPYNSPLHF
abundance: NA; v_gene: TRBV20-1; j_gene: TRBJ1-2; d_gene: NA; CDR3nt: TGCAGTGCTAGAGATGGACCCTCAGGAACCTTC; CDR3aa: CSARDGPSGTF
abundance: NA; v_gene: TRBV10-3; j_gene: TRBJ1-1; d_gene: NA; CDR3nt: TGTGCCATCAGTGAAGCGACTATGAACACTGAAGCTTTCTTT; CDR3aa: CAISEATMNTEAFF
abundance: NA; v_gene: TRBV2; j_gene: TRBJ2-7; d_gene: NA; CDR3nt: TGTGCCACACACCCTAGCGATTACTCCTACGAGCAGTACTTC; CDR3aa: CATHPSDYSYEQYF
abundance: NA; v_gene: TRBV20-1; j_gene: TRBJ1-1; d_gene: NA; CDR3nt: TGCAGTGCTAGATCCACTTTGAGGGCGAACACTGAAGCTTTCTTT; CDR3aa: CSARSTLRANTEAFF
abundance: few; v_gene: TRBV20-1; j_gene: TRBJ2-5; d_gene: NA; CDR3nt: TGCAGTGCTAGTACCGGAGGGCTGGGCGAGACCCAGTACTTC; CDR3aa: CSASTGGLGETQYF
abundance: NA; v_gene: TRBV20-1; j_gene: TRBJ2-5; d_gene: TRBD2; CDR3nt: TGCAGTGCCCATCCCCCTAGCGGGAGCCCTCTCACGTTAGAGACCCAGTACTTC; CDR3aa: CSAHPPSGSPLTLETQYF